The entry below describes one T cell receptor beta chain. What it binds is unknown. This CDR3 contains 12 residues. The ends lost 10 bases at V and 4 bases at J; junction bases unmatched: 4. Germline loops: CDR1 MNHEY, CDR2 SVGAGI. The sample belongs to a study of shared clonotypes between healthy human individuals. Regarding the study as a whole: Larger richness was generally estimated for naive than memory subsets.

The data were produced by immunoSEQ multiplex PCR, yet TCRdb's version contains in-frame clones alone and is incomplete. The repertoire holds about 2.1 million clones, about 93% seen once, with 1.5% to 2% in the top ten. Naive CD8 cells, CD45RO-negative and positively selected for CCR7, excluded terminally differentiated effector memory CD45RA+ cells. Healthy HIV-negative adults without recent acute infections or vaccinations served as donors. Sequenced: naive CD8+ T cells from PBMCs. This chain connects TRBV6-5 to TRBJ2-7; 10 positions agree with TRBD2. The clonotype was recovered from a man between 18 and 35 years old in good health. Some clones in this sample may be carry-over from other donors' samples. The CDR3 loop is CATSGRGYEQYF. DNA of the CDR3: TGTGCCACGAGCGGGAGGGGGTACGAGCAGTACTTC.